One sample yielded the 22 T cell receptor beta chains listed below, sequenced in a study of blood T cell repertoires in COVID-19 (dated by TCRdb to 2018 to 2021). The protocol used for the library was the immunoSEQ multiplex PCR assay. TCRdb re-hosts the immuneACCESS table, in-frame sequences only. Its copies lack some clones; in the studies checked, an unresolved V gene accounts for under half of them, and the cause for the rest is not known. Present in this sample are about 170,000 clones, roughly 91% of which were seen just once. The ten biggest clones cover 2% to 2.5% of the sample. The source material was peripheral blood. Every receptor here comes from a man aged 50 to 60 who had recovered from COVID-19.

V and J are TRBV5-8 and TRBJ1-3; D gene unclear. The CDR3 length is 16 residues. V was pared by 1 base and J by 0 bases, with 11 bases between. Germline V CDR1 and CDR2: SGHTS, YDEGEE. DNA for the CDR3: TGTGCCAGCAGCTTGAGAGTCCGACACTCTGGAAACACCATATATTTT. It is translated as CASSLRVRHSGNTIYF. Based on the CDR3 plus reference TRBV5-8 and TRBJ1-3, the full variable domain is EAGVTQSPTHLIKTRGQQATLRCSPISGHTSVYWYQQALGLGLQFLLWYDEGEERNRGNFPPRFSGRQFPNYSSELNVNALELEDSALYLCASSLRVRHSGNTIYFGEGSWLTVV.

This chain links TRBV28 with TRBJ2-7; possibly TRBD1 for D (5 bases). This CDR3 has 15 residues. Germline CDR1 MDHEN, CDR2 SYDVKM. The V gene lost 3 bases and the J gene lost 4 bases, with 16 bases spanning the gap. The CDR3 reads CASSFPRQGRYEQYF. CDR3 DNA: TGTGCCAGCAGTTTCCCCAGGCAGGGTCGATACGAGCAGTACTTC.

V gene TRBV2 combines with J gene TRBJ2-5; D not certain. With 10 bases removed from V and 4 bases from J, the gap between germline ends came to 10 bases. The germline CDR1 and CDR2 sequences are SNHLY and FYNNEI. This CDR3 region has 11 residues. The CDR3 DNA sequence: TGTGCCAACAACTACGGAGAGACCCAGTACTTC. It is translated as CANNYGETQYF.

The chain joins TRBV19 to TRBJ2-3; TRBD1 matches at 7 bases. Germline CDR1 and CDR2: LNHDA and SQIVND (reference sequence). The CDR3 length is 15 residues. After removal of 5 bases from V and 3 bases from J, the junction contained 8 bases not matched to a gene. The CDR3 loop reads CASSLSRGPTDTQYF. In nucleotides, the CDR3 is TGTGCCAGTAGTTTATCGAGGGGGCCGACAGATACGCAGTATTTT.

The sample holds one count of this clone. The chain links TRBV10-3 to TRBJ2-7; TRBD1 aligns across 11 bases. This CDR3 has 13 amino acids. The germline gives CDR1 ENHRY, CDR2 SYGVKD. J gave up 5 bases and V 6 bases, and 3 bases lay outside the gene matches. In DNA, the CDR3 is TGTGCCATCAGCCGGACAGGGGGCAACGAGCAGTACTTC. Translated, it gives CAISRTGGNEQYF.

The rearrangement uses TRBV5-3 and TRBJ2-1; 7 nucleotides match TRBD2. TRBV5-3 is assigned to the ORF class and has an uncertain function. Trimming cost V 7 bases and J 7 bases; bases outside gene matches: 11. The CDR3 covers 14 residues. The CDR3 sequence is CARAGTTLENEQFF. The CDR3 nucleotides are TGTGCCAGAGCTGGGACTACCCTCGAGAATGAGCAGTTCTTC.

This chain joins TRBV6-5 and TRBJ2-7; 11 nucleotides agree with TRBD1. The germline V gene encodes CDR1 MNHEY and CDR2 SVGAGI. J gave up 6 bases and V 10 bases, and 11 bases lay outside the gene matches. The CDR3 runs to 14 residues. CDR3 DNA: TGTGCCATCGTGGACAGGGGGCTTTATCGCGAGCAGTACTTC. It translates to CAIVDRGLYREQYF.

This clone appeared once. The genes are TRBV6-2 or TRBV6-3 and TRBJ2-1; perhaps TRBD2 as D (5 bases). Trimming cost V 3 bases and J 10 bases, with 10 bases left between them. CDR1 is MNHEY and CDR2 is SVGEGT in the germline V gene. CDR3 size: 12 residues. CDR3 sequence reads: CASSYARGEQFF. The CDR3 coding sequence is TGTGCCAGCAGTTATGCGCGCGGGGAGCAGTTCTTC.

The chain carries TRBV4-3 and TRBJ2-7, with 9 positions matching TRBD1. The CDR3 runs 16 residues. V gave up 0 bases and J gave up 3 bases; unmatched junction bases: 6. CDR1 and CDR2 (germline): LGHNA, YSLEER. DNA of the CDR3: TGCGCCAGCAGCCAAGATCTGGGACAGGGTGACTACGAGCAGTACTTC. Residues: CASSQDLGQGDYEQYF.

Only one count was recorded for this clone. The chain uses TRBV28 and TRBJ2-3; D not certain. V was pared by 6 bases and J by 0 bases, with 4 bases between. The CDR3 has 12 residues. Germline V gene sequence: CDR1 MDHEN, CDR2 SYDVKM. In DNA form, the CDR3 reads TGTGCCAGCAGGAGTAGCACAGATACGCAGTATTTT. Amino acid sequence: CASRSSTDTQYF. The variable domain in full, completed from reference TRBV28 and TRBJ2-3, reads DVKVTQSSRYLVKRTGEKVFLECVQDMDHENMFWYRQDPGLGLRLIYFSYDVKMKEKGDIPEGYSVSREKKERFSLILESASTNQTSMYLCASRSSTDTQYFGPGTRLTVL.

The V and J genes are TRBV19 and TRBJ2-7; 8 bases line up with TRBD1. V was clipped by 8 bases and J by 0 bases; unmatched bases: 6. Germline CDR1 LNHDA, CDR2 SQIVND (reference sequence). The length of the CDR3 is 14 residues. CDR3 region: CASGRDRSSYEQYF. In DNA, the CDR3 is TGTGCCAGTGGCCGGGACAGGAGCTCCTACGAGCAGTACTTC.

This chain links TRBV6-2 or TRBV6-3 with TRBJ2-7; D perhaps matches TRBD1 (5 bases). CDR1 MNHEY and CDR2 SVGEGT come from the germline V gene. The CDR3 contains 13 residues. V lost 6 bases and J lost 7, with 16 bases in between. The CDR3 here is CASSPDRPLEQYF. The CDR3 DNA is TGTGCCAGCAGCCCCGACAGACCTCTGGAGCAGTACTTC.

The rearrangement uses TRBV3-1 (or the pseudogene TRBV3-2) and TRBJ1-1; tentative D call: TRBD1 (6 bases). This CDR3 region has 12 residues. The germline gives CDR1 LGHDT, CDR2 YNNKEL (reference sequence). V was shortened by 5 bases and J by 3 bases, with 7 bases between the two germline ends. CDR3 sequence reads: CASSAGDTEAFF. Written as DNA, the CDR3 is TGTGCCAGCAGCGCAGGGGACACTGAAGCTTTCTTT.

This clone appeared a single time. This rearrangement joins TRBV18 to TRBJ1-2; TRBD1 matches 7 bases. The CDR3 covers 14 residues. Germline CDR1 KGHSH, CDR2 LQKENI. V shed 3 bases and J 4 bases; nucleotides not matched to a gene: 5. As DNA, the CDR3 is TGTGCCAGCTCACCGATAGGGACAGCCTATGGCTACACCTTC. This sequence encodes CASSPIGTAYGYTF.

This clone was recorded a few times. The chain has TRBV6-5 and TRBJ2-2, with a weak D call TRBD2 (6 bases). Germline V gene sequence: CDR1 MNHEY, CDR2 SVGAGI. There are 15 residues in the CDR3. Trimming left V 6 bases short and J 3 bases short, with 14 bases between. CDR3 sequence: CASSDTGTHTGELFF. Written as DNA, the CDR3 is TGTGCCAGCAGCGACACCGGGACTCACACCGGGGAGCTGTTTTTT.

The chain has TRBV25-1 and TRBJ2-3; 10 nucleotides align to TRBD1. The CDR3 contains 15 residues. Germline lookup yields CDR1 MGHDK and CDR2 SYGVNS. Unmatched junction bases numbered 5, after V lost 5 bases and J lost 3 bases. CDR3: CASSTRQGATDTQYF. The DNA for the CDR3 is TGTGCCAGCAGTACACGACAGGGGGCGACAGATACGCAGTATTTT.

This rearrangement joins TRBV6-5 to TRBJ2-7; D is ambiguous. V was clipped by 6 bases and J by 1 base, with 16 bases between them. The CDR3 length is 15 residues. Per germline, CDR1 MNHEY and CDR2 SVGAGI. The CDR3 nucleotides read TGTGCCAGCAGGCCATCCCCCGGCAGGTCCTACGAGCAGTACTTC. Its translation is CASRPSPGRSYEQYF.

The chain has TRBV6-5 and TRBJ1-1; no reliable D call. The V gene's germline CDR1 is MNHEY and CDR2 SVGAGI. The CDR3 has 11 amino acids. Trimming stripped 6 bases from V and 1 base from J, with 3 bases between. The CDR3 sequence: CASRQNTEAFF. CDR3 coding DNA: TGTGCCAGCAGACAGAACACTGAAGCTTTCTTT.

CDR3 DNA sequence: TGTGCCACCATGGTCGGGGGGGGAAGTGGCTACGAGCAGTACTTC. Encoded protein: CATMVGGGSGYEQYF. V and J are TRBV10-3 and TRBJ2-7, with 8 bases that match TRBD2. V lost 10 bases to trimming and J lost 3 bases; unmatched junction nucleotides: 14. Germline CDR1 reads ENHRY; CDR2 reads SYGVKD. CDR3 length: 15 residues.

This sequence joins TRBV7-3 and TRBJ2-7, with a tentative D call TRBD2 (7 bases). Trimming removed 3 bases at V and 1 base at J, with 13 bases between. Looked up from germline, CDR1 is SGHTA and CDR2 is FQGTGA. This CDR3 comprises 15 residues. For the CDR3, the DNA is TGTGCCAGCAGCTTCGCCGCGGGGGCTTCCTACGAGCAGTACTTC. This codes for CASSFAAGASYEQYF.

The rearrangement uses TRBV29-1 and TRBJ2-1; D not certain. CDR3 length: 14 amino acids. The germline V and J ends were trimmed by 6 bases and 0 bases, with 12 bases remaining between them. The V gene's germline CDR1 is SQVTM and CDR2 ANQGSEA. The CDR3 DNA reads as TGCAGCGTCCGTGCCCAGTCCTCCTACAATGAGCAGTTCTTC. It translates to CSVRAQSSYNEQFF.

This clone came up a few times. The chain recombines TRBV27 with TRBJ1-2, with 7 bases aligning to TRBD1. The CDR3 spans 13 residues. Losses at the gene ends were 5 bases for V and 3 bases for J; bases not matched to a gene: 3. Germline loops: CDR1 MNHEY, CDR2 SMNVEV (reference sequence). The CDR3 nucleotides are TGTGCCAGCAGTGCAGGGGGATACTATGGCTACACCTTC. The encoded protein is CASSAGGYYGYTF.